This T cell receptor (beta chain) was documented in a study of blood T cell repertoires in COVID-19. The repertoire was sequenced with immunoSEQ multiplex PCR; TCRdb's copy has only in-frame clones and lacks some. The table lists a few hundred thousand clones, around 89% of them singletons. This CDR3 region has 17 residues. Germline values: CDR1 LNHNV, CDR2 YYDKDF (reference sequence). With V trimmed by 1 base and J by 1 base, 7 bases remained unmatched. The sequenced material came from PBMCs or T cells enriched from blood (not recorded which). This chain uses TRBV15 with TRBJ2-5; 9 positions agree with TRBD2. The source of this sequence is a man younger than 45 who had been exposed to COVID-19. The CDR3 here is CATSRGGGRAFQETQYF. The DNA of the CDR3 is TGTGCCACCAGCAGAGGGGGCGGGAGGGCTTTCCAAGAGACCCAGTACTTC.